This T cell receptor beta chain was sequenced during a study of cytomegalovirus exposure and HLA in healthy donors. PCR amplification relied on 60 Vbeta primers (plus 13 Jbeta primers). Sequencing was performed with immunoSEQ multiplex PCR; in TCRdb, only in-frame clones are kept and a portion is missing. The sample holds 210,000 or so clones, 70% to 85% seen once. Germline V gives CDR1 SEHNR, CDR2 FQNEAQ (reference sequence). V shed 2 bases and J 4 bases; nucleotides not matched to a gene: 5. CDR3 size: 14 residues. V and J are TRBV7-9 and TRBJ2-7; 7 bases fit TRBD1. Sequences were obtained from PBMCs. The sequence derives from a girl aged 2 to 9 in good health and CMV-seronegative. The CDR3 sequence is CASSLQGVGYEQYF. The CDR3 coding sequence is TGTGCCAGCAGCTTACAGGGGGTGGGGTACGAGCAGTACTTC. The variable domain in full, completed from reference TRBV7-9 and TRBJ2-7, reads DTGVSQNPRHKITKRGQNVTFRCDPISEHNRLYWYRQTLGQGPEFLTYFQNEAQLEKSRLLSDRFSAERPKGSFSTLEIQRTEQGDSAMYLCASSLQGVGYEQYFGPGTRLTVT.